Following are 8 T cell receptor beta chains from one sample sequenced in a study of blood T cells in healthy people across ages. A J-beta primer mix and a sample-barcoded 5' primer were used in a second PCR of about 7 to 11 cycles. TCRdb used MiXCR to reprocess the 5' RACE reads, holding one entry per CDR3 protein. Of about 400,000 distinct CDR3 sequences listed, over 45% are singletons. Sequences were obtained from blood. The receptors were sampled from a man aged 55-75 years in good health.

This clonotype was detected only once. The chain joins TRBV29-1 to TRBJ1-2, with 8 bases aligning to TRBD1. Trimming cost V 6 bases and J 6 bases; bases outside gene matches: 9. The CDR3 is 13 residues long. CDR1 and CDR2 (germline): SQVTM, ANQGSEA. CDR3 coding DNA: TGCAGCGTCAGGACAGGGATATACGATGGCTACACCTTC. Translation gives CSVRTGIYDGYTF.

This chain joins TRBV13 and TRBJ2-7; possibly TRBD1 or TRBD2 for D (5 bases each). The V end was cut by 5 bases, the J end by 4 bases, with 12 bases between. The CDR3 has 13 residues. The germline V gene has CDR1 PRHDT and CDR2 FYEKMQ (reference sequence). CDR3 sequence reads: CASSPPGTYEQYF. CDR3 DNA sequence: TGTGCCAGCAGCCCCCCAGGGACGTACGAGCAGTACTTC.

This clonotype was found many times. The gene calls are TRBV20-1 and TRBJ2-1; perhaps TRBD2 as D (6 bases). Germline lookup yields CDR1 DFQATT and CDR2 SNEGSKA (reference sequence). V gave up 4 bases and J gave up 6 bases, with 16 bases separating them. The CDR3 has 14 amino acids. The CDR3 loop is CSAKLAPAFNEQFF. CDR3 in DNA: TGCAGTGCTAAACTAGCCCCCGCATTCAATGAGCAGTTCTTC.

The table lists this clonotype with a count of one. The J gene is TRBJ2-5, the V gene TRBV6-1; 8 nucleotides agree with TRBD1. The V gene end was trimmed by 8 bases and the J gene end by 1 base; junction bases not matched to a gene: 15. CDR3 length equals 17 residues. Germline values: CDR1 MNHNS, CDR2 SASEGT. The CDR3 bases are TGTGCCAGCGGATGGCGACCCGGGACAGGCCTCCAAGAGACCCAGTACTTC. The encoded protein is CASGWRPGTGLQETQYF.

The CDR3 region is CSAEQGTTEQYF. CDR3 DNA: TGCAGTGCTGAACAGGGAACTACGGAGCAGTACTTC. The V gene is TRBV20-1, the J gene TRBJ2-7; D possibly corresponds to TRBD1 (6 bases). The germline gives CDR1 DFQATT, CDR2 SNEGSKA (reference sequence). V shed 5 bases and J shed 7 bases, with 15 bases lying between them. The CDR3 covers 12 residues.

This clonotype was recorded once. The chain uses TRBV20-1 and TRBJ2-3; D remains unclear. This CDR3 comprises 12 residues. The V end was cut by 6 bases, the J end by 2 bases, with 9 bases between. Germline CDR1 reads DFQATT; CDR2 reads SNEGSKA (reference sequence). The CDR3 is CSAARATDTQYF. CDR3 nucleotides: TGCAGTGCAGCCAGAGCCACAGATACGCAGTATTTT.

The chain recombines TRBV20-1 with TRBJ2-4; no definite D call. Germline CDR1 DFQATT, CDR2 SNEGSKA (reference sequence). V lost 3 bases and J lost 2, with 23 bases in between. This CDR3 comprises 18 residues. The CDR3 DNA reads as TGCAGTGCTAGTTCGGAAGCCAACCCCGTGGGGACCAAAAACATTCAGTACTTC. Encoded protein: CSASSEANPVGTKNIQYF.

Regarding this clonotype: At one end the junction does not follow the germline gene, possibly because of a read error. CDR3: CASSLSGVENIQYF. CDR3 coding DNA: TGTGCCAGCAGCTTAAGCGGGGTCGAAAATATTCAGTACTTC. The chain has TRBV7-3 and TRBJ2-4, with TRBD2 as a possible D gene (6 bases). The CDR3 sequence is 14 residues long. Germline-derived CDR1 and CDR2 are SGHTA and FQGTGA.